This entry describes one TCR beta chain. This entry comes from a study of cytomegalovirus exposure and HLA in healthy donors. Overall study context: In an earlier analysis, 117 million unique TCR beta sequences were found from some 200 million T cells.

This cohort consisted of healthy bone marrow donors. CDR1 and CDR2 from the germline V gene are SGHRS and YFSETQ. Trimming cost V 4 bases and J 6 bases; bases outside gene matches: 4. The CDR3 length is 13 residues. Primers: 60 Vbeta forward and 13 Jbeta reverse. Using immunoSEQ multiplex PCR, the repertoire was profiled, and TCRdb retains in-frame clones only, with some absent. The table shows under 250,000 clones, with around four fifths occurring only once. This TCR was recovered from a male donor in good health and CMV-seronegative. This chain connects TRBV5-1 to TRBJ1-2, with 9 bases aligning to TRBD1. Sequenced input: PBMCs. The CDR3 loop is CASSPRQGDGYTF. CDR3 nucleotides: TGCGCCAGCAGCCCAAGACAGGGGGATGGCTACACCTTC.